The entry that follows covers one T cell receptor beta chain sequence. This specimen comes from a study of OX40 agonist ivuxolimab in advanced cancers. The wider study: A male proportion of approximately 80% was recorded, with mean age about 62 years and range roughly 23 to 79.

Generated by immunoSEQ multiplex PCR, the TCRdb table keeps only in-frame clones and is missing some. The sample consists of roughly 20,000 clones, just under 75% of them appearing once. This CDR3 region has 14 residues. V lost 2 bases and J 2 bases, leaving 11 bases between the germline ends. The germline gives CDR1 SGHKS, CDR2 YYEKEE (reference sequence). Anyone with autoimmune disease history or systemic immunosuppression was excluded. The sample in question was CD4+ or CD8+ T cells sorted from blood, obtained in a trial of the OX40 agonist ivuxolimab. The chain joins TRBV5-5 to TRBJ2-7; tentative D call: TRBD2 (7 bases). This TCR derives from an adult with an advanced solid tumor such as melanoma, head and neck, liver or kidney cancer. CDR3 DNA sequence: TGTGCCAGCAGCTTATGGGGGGGCACCTACGAGCAGTACTTC. Translation gives CASSLWGGTYEQYF.